This entry lists 18 T cell receptor beta chains sequenced from one sample in a study of technical replicates of blood from several donors. Produced via immunoSEQ multiplex PCR; TCRdb's table is partial and in-frame only. The repertoire includes tens of thousands of clones, around 94% of them detected once, and about 0.25% sits in the top ten. Material for sequencing was T cells isolated from PBMCs. These receptors all stem from a human donor in good health.

The genes are TRBV28 and TRBJ1-4; D remains unclear. Germline assignment: CDR1 MDHEN and CDR2 SYDVKM. The germline V and J ends were trimmed by 7 bases and 7 bases, with 16 bases remaining between them. The CDR3 totals 14 residues. The CDR3 here is CASTSPGGGEKLFF. The CDR3 bases are TGTGCCAGCACTTCACCCGGTGGCGGTGAAAAACTGTTTTTT.

This chain links TRBV2 with TRBJ2-5, with TRBD1 as a possible D gene (5 bases). Germline CDR1 reads SNHLY; CDR2 reads FYNNEI. The CDR3 length is 16 residues. V lost 8 bases and J lost 6, with 25 bases in between. CDR3 protein: CASSTGGQPSAKTQYF. In DNA, the CDR3 is TGTGCCAGCTCGACCGGCGGACAACCCTCGGCGAAGACCCAGTACTTC.

This rearrangement joins TRBV6-1 to TRBJ1-1, with D perhaps matching TRBD1 (5 bases). The CDR3 runs to 13 residues. V was cut by 6 bases and J by 1 base, with 9 bases left in between. The germline CDR1 and CDR2 sequences are MNHNS and SASEGT. The CDR3 nucleotides are TGTGCCAGCAGCCTACAGGAGAACACTGAAGCTTTCTTT. Translation: CASSLQENTEAFF.

V is TRBV10-3 and J is TRBJ1-2; the D gene is possibly TRBD1 (5 bases). The V gene lost 0 bases and the J gene lost 8 bases, with 13 bases spanning the gap. Germline V gene lookup returns CDR1 ENHRY and CDR2 SYGVKD. This CDR3 contains 14 residues. The CDR3 bases are TGTGCCATCAGTGAGTCAAGGGGTTCCGGGGGCTACACCTTC. Its protein is CAISESRGSGGYTF.

This chain links TRBV27 with TRBJ2-1, with 12 bases that match TRBD2. V lost 4 bases, J lost 4 bases, and 5 bases stayed unmatched. Germline V CDR1 and CDR2: MNHEY, SMNVEV (reference sequence). CDR3 length: 16 residues. The CDR3 DNA sequence: TGTGCCAGCAGTTACGGACTAGCGGGATTGTACAATGAGCAGTTCTTC. It codes for CASSYGLAGLYNEQFF.

The CDR3 sequence is CASSRVAGRSDEQFF. DNA of the CDR3: TGCGCCAGCAGTAGGGTAGCGGGACGTAGCGATGAGCAGTTCTTC. The chain links TRBV5-1 to TRBJ2-1; 8 bases map to TRBD2. V shed 5 bases and J 8 bases; nucleotides not matched to a gene: 12. Germline V CDR1 and CDR2: SGHRS, YFSETQ. The CDR3 loop spans 15 amino acids.

V and J are TRBV7-8 and TRBJ2-7; 7 bases align to TRBD1. J was trimmed by 0 bases and V by 7 bases; bases with no gene match: 12. CDR3 size: 16 residues. Germline lookup yields CDR1 SGHVS and CDR2 FQNEAQ. The CDR3 spells CASTVGGQSLSYEQYF. The DNA for the CDR3 is TGTGCCAGCACCGTTGGGGGACAGTCCCTCTCCTACGAGCAGTACTTC.

V usage is TRBV5-1 and J usage is TRBJ2-2; D remains ambiguous. The germline CDR1 and CDR2 sequences are SGHRS and YFSETQ. With 1 base removed from V and 1 base from J, the gap between germline ends came to 2 bases. The CDR3 is made up of 13 amino acids. The CDR3 reads CASSLQNTGELFF. CDR3 DNA: TGCGCCAGCAGCTTGCAGAACACCGGGGAGCTGTTTTTT.

CDR3 sequence (DNA): TGTGCCAGCAGCCGTCACGGACAGGGTCTGGCTTTCTTT. It is translated as CASSRHGQGLAFF. This sequence joins TRBV6-4 and TRBJ1-1; TRBD1 aligns across 8 bases. The length of the CDR3 is 13 residues. Germline loops: CDR1 MRHNA, CDR2 SNTAGT. Unmatched junction bases numbered 11, after V lost 6 bases and J lost 11 bases.

The rearrangement links TRBV18 to TRBJ2-3; weak D call: TRBD2 (5 bases). CDR1 is KGHSH and CDR2 is LQKENI in the germline V gene. V was cut by 3 bases and J by 0 bases, with 10 bases left in between. This CDR3 has 15 amino acids. The CDR3 loop reads CASSPSGPSTDTQYF. The DNA of the CDR3 is TGTGCCAGCTCACCCAGCGGACCTAGCACAGATACGCAGTATTTT.

V gene TRBV27 combines with J gene TRBJ1-1; tentatively, D is TRBD1 (5 bases). The CDR3 is 15 residues long. Trimming took off 5 bases at V and 5 bases at J, with 18 bases between the two ends. The germline CDR1 and CDR2 sequences are MNHEY and SMNVEV (reference sequence). CDR3: CASSAQNRILTEAFF. CDR3 DNA: TGTGCCAGCAGTGCCCAAAACAGGATTCTTACTGAAGCTTTCTTT.

The chain combines TRBV27 with TRBJ2-1, with D tentatively TRBD1 (5 bases). CDR1 MNHEY and CDR2 SMNVEV come from the germline V gene (reference sequence). Trimming stripped 6 bases from V and 3 bases from J, with 15 bases between. CDR3 length equals 15 residues. The CDR3 sequence: CASSQPRQGYNEQFF. CDR3 DNA sequence: TGTGCCAGCAGCCAACCGAGGCAGGGCTACAATGAGCAGTTCTTC.

This clone was detected once. The rearrangement joins TRBV19 to TRBJ2-1; possibly TRBD2 for D (6 bases). The germline V gene has CDR1 LNHDA and CDR2 SQIVND (reference sequence). The CDR3 is made up of 14 amino acids. Trimming stripped 7 bases from V and 7 bases from J, with 17 bases between. As DNA, the CDR3 is TGTGCCAGTACCGAGGGAGGTGGGCGGAATGAGCAGTTCTTC. Translated, it gives CASTEGGGRNEQFF.

The chain recombines TRBV27 with TRBJ2-3; 14 nucleotides line up with TRBD2. CDR3 length equals 19 residues. Germline CDR1 and CDR2: MNHEY and SMNVEV (reference sequence). V was pared by 3 bases and J by 2 bases, with 10 bases of the junction left unmatched. CDR3 bases: TGTGCCAGCAGTTTCCTCGGACTAGCGGGGGGACCAGACACAGATACGCAGTATTTT. Protein product: CASSFLGLAGGPDTDTQYF.

The V call is TRBV19, the J call TRBJ1-5, with no clear D. CDR1 and CDR2 from the germline V gene are LNHDA and SQIVND (reference sequence). CDR3 size: 14 residues. The V and J ends lost 6 bases and 0 bases respectively, with 9 bases between them. CDR3 DNA: TGTGCCAGTAGGACTAGGGATAGCAATCAGCCCCAGCATTTT. Translation: CASRTRDSNQPQHF.

The sample holds one count of this clone. The rearrangement links TRBV7-2 to TRBJ1-2; 9 nucleotides align to TRBD1. CDR3 length equals 16 residues. Germline V lookup: CDR1 SGHTA, CDR2 FQGNSA. V lost 5 bases to trimming and J lost 5 bases; unmatched junction nucleotides: 12. DNA of the CDR3: TGTGCCAGCAGCCCAATGTCCGGGACAGGGAGATATGGCTACACCTTC. This translates into CASSPMSGTGRYGYTF.

The CDR3 DNA is TGCGCCAGCAGCTATGGACTAGCCGCAGATACGCAGTATTTT. Amino acid sequence: CASSYGLAADTQYF. The chain joins TRBV5-1 to TRBJ2-3; 8 nucleotides match TRBD2. In germline, CDR1 is SGHRS, CDR2 YFSETQ. V was clipped by 3 bases and J by 4 bases; unmatched bases: 4. The CDR3 is made up of 14 amino acids. Based on the CDR3 plus reference TRBV5-1 and TRBJ2-3, the full variable domain is KAGVTQTPRYLIKTRGQQVTLSCSPISGHRSVSWYQQTPGQGLQFLFEYFSETQRNKGNFPGRFSGRQFSNSRSEMNVSTLELGDSALYLCASSYGLAADTQYFGPGTRLTVL.

The chain combines TRBV6-5 with TRBJ2-7; D is perhaps TRBD1 (6 bases). The CDR3 spans 13 residues. Germline V lookup: CDR1 MNHEY, CDR2 SVGAGI. V was trimmed by 2 bases and J by 2 bases, leaving 7 bases between them. The CDR3 nucleotides read TGTGCCAGCAGTTACAGGACAGCCTACGAGCAGTACTTC. This sequence encodes CASSYRTAYEQYF.